This passage covers 20 T cell receptor beta chains from one sample sequenced in a study of blood T cell repertoires in COVID-19. The repertoire was sequenced with immunoSEQ multiplex PCR; TCRdb's copy has only in-frame clones and lacks some. The table records around 230,000 clones, about 86% of them present only once. Material for sequencing was peripheral blood. Source of these receptors: a woman in her fifties or sixties with acute or convalescent COVID-19.

This chain joins TRBV28 and TRBJ1-5, with TRBD1 matching over 9 bases. The CDR3 is 15 amino acids. With V trimmed by 7 bases and J by 6 bases, 10 bases remained unmatched. In germline, CDR1 is MDHEN, CDR2 SYDVKM. The CDR3 nucleotides are TGTGCCAGCACCCCCCACAGGGGGCAGGGTCAGCCCCAGCATTTT. Protein product: CASTPHRGQGQPQHF. The full variable domain, in which reference TRBV28 and TRBJ1-5 provide the parts outside the CDR3, is DVKVTQSSRYLVKRTGEKVFLECVQDMDHENMFWYRQDPGLGLRLIYFSYDVKMKEKGDIPEGYSVSREKKERFSLILESASTNQTSMYLCASTPHRGQGQPQHFGDGTRLSIL.

The chain uses TRBV2 and TRBJ1-4; the match to TRBD1 covers 8 bases. CDR3 length equals 15 residues. Losses at the gene ends were 2 bases for V and 8 bases for J; bases not matched to a gene: 7. Germline values: CDR1 SNHLY, CDR2 FYNNEI. The CDR3 sequence is CASSENRDRNEKLFF. The CDR3 DNA follows: TGTGCCAGCAGTGAAAATAGGGACAGGAACGAAAAACTGTTTTTT.

CDR3: CATSENGLYGYTF. The CDR3 DNA sequence: TGTGCCACCAGTGAGAACGGACTCTATGGCTACACCTTC. V is TRBV24-1 and J is TRBJ1-2; D not resolved. The CDR3 is 13 amino acids. Germline V gene data show CDR1 as KGHDR and CDR2 as SFDVKD. Trimming took off 4 bases at V and 4 bases at J, with 9 bases between the two ends.

This clone was recorded many times. The chain uses TRBV6-6 and TRBJ2-5; possibly TRBD2 for D (6 bases). The CDR3 sequence is 14 residues long. The V gene's germline CDR1 is MNHNY and CDR2 SVGAGI (reference sequence). Trimming took 0 bases from V and 2 from J, leaving 7 bases between them. CDR3 nucleotides: TGTGCCAGCAGTTACTCCAGCGGGCAAGAGACCCAGTACTTC. It codes for CASSYSSGQETQYF.

This chain connects TRBV10-1 to TRBJ1-2, with 7 positions matching TRBD1. Germline loops: CDR1 WNHNN, CDR2 SYGVQD (reference sequence). J lost 2 bases, V lost 6 bases, and 6 bases had no gene match. This CDR3 spans 14 amino acids. The chain's CDR3 is CASSPTGFNYGYTF. The CDR3, as DNA: TGCGCCAGCAGCCCGACAGGGTTCAACTATGGCTACACCTTC.

The gene calls are TRBV5-1 and TRBJ1-1; D not resolved. The germline CDR1 and CDR2 sequences are SGHRS and YFSETQ. CDR3 length: 11 residues. The V and J ends lost 4 bases and 3 bases respectively, with 4 bases between them. CDR3 region: CASSRDTEAFF. The CDR3 DNA reads as TGCGCCAGCAGCCGGGACACTGAAGCTTTCTTT. The entire variable domain, with the rest obtained from reference TRBV5-1 and TRBJ1-1, is as follows: KAGVTQTPRYLIKTRGQQVTLSCSPISGHRSVSWYQQTPGQGLQFLFEYFSETQRNKGNFPGRFSGRQFSNSRSEMNVSTLELGDSALYLCASSRDTEAFFGQGTRLTVV.

This chain links TRBV28 with TRBJ2-5; D is unresolved. CDR3 size: 11 residues. Germline V gene sequence: CDR1 MDHEN, CDR2 SYDVKM. V shed 3 bases and J shed 5 bases, with 4 bases lying between them. The DNA of the CDR3 is TGTGCCAGCAGTTTCGGGGAGACCCAGTACTTC. Translating it yields CASSFGETQYF.

This clone is a singleton in its sample. J is TRBJ2-4 and V is TRBV28; possible D gene TRBD1, 6 bases. Germline CDR1 reads MDHEN; CDR2 reads SYDVKM. The CDR3 contains 15 residues. Between the trimmed V and J ends, which lost 0 bases and 3 bases, there was a span of 9 bases. The CDR3 loop reads CASSLWGANKNIQYF. The CDR3 nucleotides read TGTGCCAGCAGTTTATGGGGGGCCAACAAAAACATTCAGTACTTC.

V is TRBV10-3 and J is TRBJ2-7; no reliable D call. The CDR3 contains 12 residues. Trimming cost V 5 bases and J 5 bases, with 10 bases left between them. Per the germline V gene, CDR1 is ENHRY and CDR2 is SYGVKD. CDR3 DNA sequence: TGTGCCATCAGTTATTCAGACAACGAGCAGTACTTC. Translation: CAISYSDNEQYF.

The V gene is TRBV6-5, the J gene TRBJ2-7; D remains ambiguous. Germline loops: CDR1 MNHEY, CDR2 SVGAGI. Trimming removed 2 bases from V and 3 bases from J, with 14 bases in between. The CDR3 contains 15 residues. CDR3 sequence: CASSYTIGPSYEQYF. The CDR3 DNA reads TGTGCCAGCAGTTACACGATTGGGCCCAGCTACGAGCAGTACTTC.

The DNA for the CDR3 is TGTGCCAGCAGCCTTTTGGCTAGCGGGACAGATACGCAGTATTTT. This codes for CASSLLASGTDTQYF. V usage is TRBV5-4 and J usage is TRBJ2-3; 8 bases map to TRBD2. The CDR3 is made up of 15 amino acids. From germline, CDR1 is SGHNT and CDR2 YYREEE (reference sequence). V was pared by 4 bases and J by 3 bases, with 7 bases of the junction left unmatched. The variable domain in full, completed from reference TRBV5-4 and TRBJ2-3, reads ETGVTQSPTHLIKTRGQQVTLRCSSQSGHNTVSWYQQALGQGPQFIFQYYREEENGRGNFPPRFSGLQFPNYSSELNVNALELDDSALYLCASSLLASGTDTQYFGPGTRLTVL.

J is TRBJ2-7 and V is TRBV6-5; possibly TRBD2 for D (5 bases). Trimming left V 2 bases short and J 8 bases short, with 16 bases between. CDR3 length equals 14 residues. Germline CDR1 is MNHEY and CDR2 is SVGAGI. The CDR3 DNA is TGTGCCAGCAGTTACGAGGCGGGCCCCGGCAAGCAGTACTTC. This gives the protein CASSYEAGPGKQYF.

V and J are TRBV19 and TRBJ2-2, with 9 positions matching TRBD1. There are 19 residues in the CDR3. After removal of 5 bases from V and 3 bases from J, the junction contained 16 bases not matched to a gene. Germline values: CDR1 LNHDA, CDR2 SQIVND (reference sequence). The DNA for the CDR3 is TGTGCCAGTAGTGGCCGGGACAGGGCGGCCTGGGAGGACACCGGGGAGCTGTTTTTT. Its protein product is CASSGRDRAAWEDTGELFF.

This chain joins TRBV24-1 and TRBJ2-2; TRBD2 is a possible D gene (5 bases). In germline, CDR1 is KGHDR, CDR2 SFDVKD. The V end lost 4 bases, the J end lost 0 bases, and 14 bases lay between the germline ends. This CDR3 spans 17 amino acids. The CDR3 loop reads CATSDPGGPANTGELFF. CDR3 DNA sequence: TGTGCCACCAGTGACCCCGGCGGGCCAGCGAACACCGGGGAGCTGTTTTTT.

V gene TRBV10-3 combines with J gene TRBJ2-7; a possible D gene is TRBD1 (5 bases). CDR3 length: 13 residues. Germline V lookup: CDR1 ENHRY, CDR2 SYGVKD. V lost 3 bases and J lost 7, with 13 bases in between. CDR3 residues: CAISETGDGEQYF. CDR3 DNA: TGTGCCATCAGTGAAACAGGCGATGGGGAGCAGTACTTC.

This chain links TRBV21-1 with TRBJ2-7; TRBD1 is taken as the D call from the table, unchecked against the DNA. TRBV21-1 is a pseudogene segment. This CDR3 is built from 19 residues. CDR3 coding DNA: TGTGCCAGCAGCGAAGATACCGGGACAGCCCTCCTTGGCGGTTGTGAGCAGTACTTC. Translated, it gives CASSEDTGTALLGGCEQYF.

The gene calls are TRBV27 and TRBJ1-5, with D possibly matching TRBD1 (6 bases). V gave up 5 bases and J gave up 6 bases, with 23 bases separating them. This CDR3 contains 17 residues. Looked up from germline, CDR1 is MNHEY and CDR2 is SMNVEV (reference sequence). The CDR3, as DNA: TGTGCCAGCAGTCCTCGGGCGTCAACAGGGATGGGTCAGCCCCAGCATTTT. This codes for CASSPRASTGMGQPQHF.

The V gene is TRBV5-6, the J gene TRBJ1-6; 9 positions agree with TRBD1. V was pared by 2 bases and J by 9 bases, with 6 bases of the junction left unmatched. CDR3 length equals 15 residues. CDR1 and CDR2 from the germline V gene are SGHDT and YYEEEE. The CDR3 bases are TGTGCCAGCAGCTTCTGGGACAGGGTTTTTTCACCCCTCCACTTT. Protein product: CASSFWDRVFSPLHF.

This CDR3 is CASSIRREGRDEQYF. For the CDR3, the DNA is TGTGCCAGTAGTATAAGACGGGAGGGCCGGGACGAGCAGTACTTC. The chain recombines TRBV19 with TRBJ2-7; 8 positions match TRBD2. CDR3 length equals 15 residues. V dropped 2 bases and J dropped 5; count of bases not matched to a gene: 8. Germline values: CDR1 LNHDA, CDR2 SQIVND (reference sequence).

This clone was picked up one time. This chain links TRBV7-2 with TRBJ2-2; TRBD2 matches at 8 bases. J was trimmed by 4 bases and V by 6 bases; bases with no gene match: 13. The CDR3 length is 17 residues. Germline V gives CDR1 SGHTA, CDR2 FQGNSA. CDR3 region: CASRHFPGLDITGELFF. CDR3 DNA sequence: TGTGCCAGCAGACACTTTCCGGGACTAGATATCACCGGGGAGCTGTTTTTT.